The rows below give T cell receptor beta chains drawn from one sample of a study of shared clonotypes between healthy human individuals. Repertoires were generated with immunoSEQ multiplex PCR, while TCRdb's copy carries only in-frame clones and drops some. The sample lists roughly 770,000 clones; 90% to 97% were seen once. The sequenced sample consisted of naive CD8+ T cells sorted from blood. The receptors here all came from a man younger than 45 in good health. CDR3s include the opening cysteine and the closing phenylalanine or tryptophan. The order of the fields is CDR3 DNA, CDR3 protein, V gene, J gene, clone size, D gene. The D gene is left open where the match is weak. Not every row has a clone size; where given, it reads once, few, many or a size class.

TGTGCCAGCAGCAGGGGCGTGGATACGCAGTATTTT	CASSRGVDTQYF	TRBV2	TRBJ2-3	.	.
TGTGCCAGTAGTCCCTTACTAGCGGGATCTGGGGCCAACGTCCTGACTTTC	CASSPLLAGSGANVLTF	TRBV19	TRBJ2-6	.	TRBD2
TGTGCCAGTAGTCCTTACAGTTTAACCTACGAGCAGTACTTC	CASSPYSLTYEQYF	TRBV19	TRBJ2-7	.	.
TGTGCCATCAGTGCGGGGACTAGCGGGAGGGATGAGCAGTTCTTC	CAISAGTSGRDEQFF	TRBV10-3	TRBJ2-1	once	TRBD2
TGTGCCAGCAGCTTAGAGTGGGGCAGTTGGAGCTCTGGAAACACCATATATTTT	CASSLEWGSWSSGNTIYF	TRBV11-2	TRBJ1-3	.	.
TGCGCCAGCAGCTTGGAATGGGCACTGAACACTGAAGCTTTCTTT	CASSLEWALNTEAFF	TRBV5-1	TRBJ1-1	.	.
TGTGCCAGCAGCTCAACCAGGGCTTCCAGCATGAACACTGAAGCTTTCTTT	CASSSTRASSMNTEAFF	TRBV7-9	TRBJ1-1	.	.
TGTGCCAGCAGCTCTTCGGGTAGCGGTCCCTACAATGAGCAGTTCTTC	CASSSSGSGPYNEQFF	TRBV7-9	TRBJ2-1	.	.
TGTGCCAGCACACCCCCGGGGGCCAAAAACATTCAGTACTTC	CASTPPGAKNIQYF	TRBV2	TRBJ2-4	.	.
TGTGCCAGCAGTTTTGGGGGGGTTAATCAGCCCCAGCATTTT	CASSFGGVNQPQHF	TRBV27	TRBJ1-5	.	.
TGCGCCAGCAGTGAAACCCTAGCAACGGGCACCACGTCAGATACGCAGTATTTT	CASSETLATGTTSDTQYF	TRBV10-1	TRBJ2-3	.	.
TGCGCCAGCAGCCAAGTTGCGGGGGCGAGCTCCTACGAGCAGTACTTC	CASSQVAGASSYEQYF	TRBV4-1	TRBJ2-7	.	.
TGTGCCAGCAGTTACTCCCGGGTAGAGGGACCCAATGAAGCTTTCTTT	CASSYSRVEGPNEAFF	TRBV6-5	TRBJ1-1	.	.
TGCGCCAGCAGCACCGCCCCCCTTAAGAACTACGAGCAGTACTTC	CASSTAPLKNYEQYF	TRBV4-3	TRBJ2-7	.	.
TGTGCCTGGAGAGCTGAACAGGGATACGAGCAGTACTTC	CAWRAEQGYEQYF	TRBV30	TRBJ2-7	.	.
TGCAGCGTGGACTACAGGGGTCGGGAGACCCAGTACTTC	CSVDYRGRETQYF	TRBV29-1	TRBJ2-5	.	.
TGTGCCAGCAGTTTATCAGGGCTTGGAAGGCCCCAGCATTTT	CASSLSGLGRPQHF	TRBV27	TRBJ1-5	.	.
TGCAGCGTCAACGGACAGGGCCGGTACAATGAGCAGTTCTTC	CSVNGQGRYNEQFF	TRBV29-1	TRBJ2-1	.	TRBD1
TGTGCCAGCGGACTGATGGACTACGAGCAGTACTTC	CASGLMDYEQYF	TRBV6-5	TRBJ2-7	.	.
TGCGCCAGCAGCTTGATGGTGGATCGCACAGATACGCAGTATTTT	CASSLMVDRTDTQYF	TRBV5-1	TRBJ2-3	.	.
TGTGCCAGCAGAGTCCGAGGGGCCTACAATGAGCAGTTCTTC	CASRVRGAYNEQFF	TRBV2	TRBJ2-1	.	.
TGTGCCAGCAGCTTATATGGGGGAGGGGACTCTGGAAACACCATATATTTT	CASSLYGGGDSGNTIYF	TRBV11-2	TRBJ1-3	.	.
TGTGCCAGCGGTGGCCCACACGAAACTCTGAACACTGAAGCTTTCTTT	CASGGPHETLNTEAFF	TRBV7-9	TRBJ1-1	.	.
TGTGCCAGCAGGCTAGAGTTCGCCTACAATGAGCAGTTCTTC	CASRLEFAYNEQFF	TRBV27	TRBJ2-1	.	.
TGTGCCAGCGGAGGCTGGACCTCCTACAATGAGCAGTTCTTC	CASGGWTSYNEQFF	TRBV27	TRBJ2-1	.	.
TGTGCCAGCAGTTCTAACAGGGGTAGCAATCAGCCCCAGCATTTT	CASSSNRGSNQPQHF	TRBV6-5	TRBJ1-5	.	TRBD1
TGCGCCAGCAGCCAAAAACTAGGGGCCTCTTACGAGCAGTACTTC	CASSQKLGASYEQYF	TRBV4-1	TRBJ2-7	.	.
TGTGCCAGCAGCCCTCACGGGGCAAACCAGGGGGGAGAGACCCAGTACTTC	CASSPHGANQGGETQYF	TRBV7-9	TRBJ2-5	.	.
TGTGCCTGCGATACGCAGGGCTTTGGACAGTTCTTC	CACDTQGFGQFF	TRBV30	TRBJ2-1	.	.
TGTGCCAGCAGCTTCGCACAGGACAGGGGGCTTTATGGCTACACCTTC	CASSFAQDRGLYGYTF	TRBV7-6	TRBJ1-2	.	TRBD1
TGTGCCAGCAGCCAGGCCGCGGGAGGAACATACAATGAGCAGTTCTTC	CASSQAAGGTYNEQFF	TRBV14	TRBJ2-1	.	TRBD2
TGTGCCAGTAGTGCTTCTTTGAACACTGAAGCTTTCTTT	CASSASLNTEAFF	TRBV19	TRBJ1-1	once	.
TGTGCCAGCAGTTACTCGGACAGGGCGGATACGCAGTATTTT	CASSYSDRADTQYF	TRBV6-5	TRBJ2-3	.	TRBD1
TGTGCCAGCAGCCTCGGTTCTCCTCTTAACACCGGGGAGCTGTTTTTT	CASSLGSPLNTGELFF	TRBV7-3	TRBJ2-2	.	.
TGTGCCAGCAGCCAGGGACAGGGGAGAACCTACGAGCAGTACTTC	CASSQGQGRTYEQYF	TRBV7-9	TRBJ2-7	.	TRBD1
TGTGCCAGCAGTTCAGGACTAGCGGGAGATGACGAGCAGTACTTC	CASSSGLAGDDEQYF	TRBV28	TRBJ2-7	.	TRBD2
TGTGCCAGCAGCGAGACCCGGTGGGATACGCAGTATTTT	CASSETRWDTQYF	TRBV2	TRBJ2-3	.	.
TGCAGCGTTGTGGCGGCCTCCTACAATGAGCAGTTCTTC	CSVVAASYNEQFF	TRBV29-1	TRBJ2-1	.	.
TGCAGCGTTGAACCGACTAGCGGTAGCACAGATACGCAGTATTTT	CSVEPTSGSTDTQYF	TRBV29-1	TRBJ2-3	.	TRBD2
TGTGCCAGCAGCTTAGCAGGGGACGGCTACACCTTC	CASSLAGDGYTF	TRBV7-9	TRBJ1-2	.	.
TGTGCCAGCAGTAAGAGGGGAGATCGGTCTGGGGCCAACGTCCTGACTTTC	CASSKRGDRSGANVLTF	TRBV6-4	TRBJ2-6	.	.
TGCGCCAGCAGCCCAAGACAGGGTAGCCCCTACGAGCAGTACTTC	CASSPRQGSPYEQYF	TRBV4-1	TRBJ2-7	once	TRBD1
TGCGCCAGCAGCCAAGATAACCGGGAGTTAAACGAGCAGTACTTC	CASSQDNRELNEQYF	TRBV4-1	TRBJ2-7	.	.